These 2 T cell receptor beta chains originate from one sample sequenced in a study of technical replicates of blood from several donors. Using immunoSEQ multiplex PCR, the repertoire was profiled, and TCRdb retains in-frame clones only, with some absent. The sample has approximately 89,000 clones; about 94% are singletons. The sequencing input was T cells isolated from PBMCs. These receptors were obtained from a human donor in good health.

The chain combines TRBV29-1 with TRBJ2-1, with 7 bases fitting TRBD2. The J segment lost 5 bases and the V segment lost 7 bases, leaving 20 bases of the junction unmatched. CDR1 and CDR2 from the germline V gene are SQVTM and ANQGSEA. The CDR3 is made up of 17 amino acids. CDR3 residues: CSAPSGETLGVHNEQFF. In nucleotides, the CDR3 is TGCAGCGCCCCCAGCGGGGAAACTCTCGGGGTACACAATGAGCAGTTCTTC.

The chain couples TRBV6-1 to TRBJ2-5; TRBD1 is a possible D gene (6 bases). The CDR3 runs 14 residues. Looked up from germline, CDR1 is MNHNS and CDR2 is SASEGT. V lost 4 bases and J 5 bases, leaving 14 bases between the germline ends. The CDR3 reads CASSVWGRRETQYF. In nucleotides, the CDR3 is TGTGCCAGCAGTGTCTGGGGGCGCCGGGAGACCCAGTACTTC.